The sequence of this T cell receptor beta chain was determined in a study of naive and memory T cell subsets. For this clonotype: Its antigen is not known.

Trimming pared 0 bases from V and 6 bases from J, leaving 5 bases between. Germline values: CDR1 SGHNT, CDR2 YENEEA. CDR3 size: 13 residues. An equimolar mix of two oligonucleotides served as the beta constant-region primer for TRBC1 and TRBC2. Four rounds of PCR amplified the ligated cDNA using nested alpha and beta constant-region primers plus SP2. An oligonucleotide with the SP2 primer and a 12-nucleotide UMI was ligated to the cDNA 3' end. TCRdb independently ran MiXCR on the UMI-ligation and nested PCR reads; one entry per CDR3 protein. The repertoire has about 120,000 distinct CDR3 sequences, 35% to 40% of them found once; the top ten carry approximately 0.87%. Broader study findings: RNA-based TCR counts may shift with T cell activation and differentiation. TCR abundance followed a power law differing between naive and memory subsets.

The sequence derives from a human donor in good health. The V and J genes are TRBV11-3 and TRBJ2-2, with D uncertain. The material sequenced was central memory CD4+ T cells from blood. CDR3: CASSLDGPGELFF. The CDR3 DNA reads as TGTGCCAGCAGCTTAGACGGCCCCGGGGAGCTGTTTTTT.